A single TCR beta chain is shown here with its context. Its antigen target is currently unknown. Per-base qualities were not stored, and no clone one base away is much larger. Taken from cysteine to phenylalanine, the CDR3 has 13 residues. Only the CDR3 portion is preserved as DNA: 39 bases, with reading frame beginning at the first base. Relative to germline, V is 0 bases shorter and J is 7 bases shorter, with 9 bases between their ends. The germline V gene supplies CDR1 LGHNA and CDR2 YSLEER. The data are from a study of blood T cells in healthy people across ages (dated by TCRdb to the mid-2010s). Some background on the complete study: In model experiments, template switching captured roughly one uniquely barcoded TCR beta cDNA molecule for every two T cells. To track age-related changes in TCR beta repertoire diversity, the study relied on deep sequencing normalized with unique cDNA molecular identifiers. Donors were grouped into four age groups: young (average roughly 17 years), middle-aged (39), aged (around 60) and long-lived (over 80). To avoid experimental bias, donors of different ages were randomly spread across the sequencing lanes. For two donors (one aged 18 to 30 and one aged 80 or older), the study analyzed two additional independent replicas of 1 million unique cDNA reads from the same blood draw.

The donors were under 40 Caucasian individuals from Russia, aged 6 to 90 years, who were systemically healthy. Each donor gave about 9.2 milliliters of peripheral blood, drawn into EDTA-treated Vacutainer tubes. Ficoll-Paque density-gradient centrifugation was used to isolate PBMCs, with at least 7 million obtained per sample. Trizol reagent was used to extract total RNA from the PBMCs, yielding at least 5 micrograms per sample. For every donor, flow cytometry on a PBMC aliquot measured the percentage of naive CD45RAhigh/CD27high T cells. The library was made by 5' RACE. Sequencing instrument: Illumina HiSeq 2500. A second PCR of about 6 to 11 cycles was performed with a sample-barcoded 5' primer and a J-beta primer mix. Each TCR beta cDNA molecule received a unique molecular identifier from a template-switch 5' adaptor carrying 12 random nucleotides. Each sample yielded at least 3 million CDR3-containing paired-end reads. The Mint cDNA synthesis kit, primed by a TRBC-specific oligonucleotide, was used to synthesize first-strand cDNA from all RNA. After uracil-DNA glycosylase treatment, a first 18-cycle PCR used universal primers M1SS and BC2_uni_R on all cDNA. The paper's processing steps were these. Each sample was normalized by randomly selecting 1 million high-quality reads, each carrying a distinct molecular identifier. Reads sharing molecular identifiers were discarded rather than binned into consensus sequences. MiTCR, run with a Q25 quality threshold and the strictest error-elimination algorithm, handled CDR3 identification, clonotype clustering and error correction. A nonparametric unseen species model with Euler transformation was used to estimate lower-bound total TCR beta diversity. The public reads were quality trimmed at Q25 with fastp and then assembled into clones with MiXCR by TCRdb, keeping productive beta chains. Rows merge per CDR3 protein into single entries with the most common DNA and genes. These V and J calls originate from TCRdb's pipeline instead of the authors' own analysis. Counted in this sample were 550,000 to 700,000 distinct CDR3 sequences; 27% of them appeared once. Clones ranked in the top ten supply less than 20% of the sample.

The paper's findings and limits, for the study overall: Because the CMV infection status of the donors was unknown, age-related changes in expanded clonotypes may potentially have been confounded. The long-lived group showed more naive CD4+ T cells, fewer expanded clones and increased TCR diversity than the aged group, suggesting age selection. Conclusive comparison of naive and antigen-experienced compartments was prevented by the profiling of bulk unsorted PBMCs. There was a strong correlation between observed TCR beta diversity and the percentage of naive T cells measured by flow cytometry. Observed TCR beta diversity per million T cells fell roughly linearly with age, and a significant reduction was already apparent by age roughly 40. Estimates of total diversity based on one million sequenced T cells were regarded as lower bounds and as underestimates.

The V and J segments used are TRBV4-3 and TRBJ1-1; TRBD1 could be the D gene, as 5 bases match. Sequencing used blood. This sequence was found in a woman between 65 and 79 years old in good health. Here the CDR3 is given as CASSQERTFEAFF. The DNA sequence is as follows: TGCGCCAGCAGCCAAGAGAGGACATTTGAAGCTTTCTTT.